One sample yielded the 13 T cell receptor beta chains listed below, sequenced in a study of technical replicates of blood from a handful of donors. TCRdb's copy holds only in-frame clones and misses some; the assay was immunoSEQ multiplex PCR. The sample has around 67,000 clones, approximately 86% seen once. Sequenced sample: PBMCs. These receptors originate from a human donor in good health. Some clones in this sample may be carry-over from other donors' samples.

The chain joins TRBV5-1 to TRBJ2-7; 7 positions match TRBD1. The germline gives CDR1 SGHRS, CDR2 YFSETQ. Trimming cost V 0 bases and J 4 bases; bases outside gene matches: 7. The CDR3 has 15 residues. DNA of the CDR3: TGCGCCAGCAGCTTGGGTGGGGACAGAAGATACGAGCAGTACTTC. It yields the protein CASSLGGDRRYEQYF.

The chain links TRBV2 to TRBJ2-7; unclear D gene. Germline lookup yields CDR1 SNHLY and CDR2 FYNNEI. The length of the CDR3 is 12 residues. The ends were cut back, 4 bases at V and 2 bases at J, with 6 bases in the middle. The CDR3 here is CASSGSTYEQYF. CDR3 nucleotides: TGTGCCAGCAGTGGATCTACCTACGAGCAGTACTTC.

This clone was seen a few times. The chain carries TRBV5-1 and TRBJ1-1; D is unresolved. This CDR3 spans 15 amino acids. The germline CDR1 and CDR2 sequences are SGHRS and YFSETQ. Trimming cost V 0 bases and J 5 bases, with 14 bases left between them. CDR3 sequence reads: CASSLGVREGTEAFF. CDR3 in DNA: TGCGCCAGCAGCTTGGGTGTCCGGGAGGGAACTGAAGCTTTCTTT.

The V call is TRBV10-3, the J call TRBJ1-2, with D tentatively TRBD1 (6 bases). CDR3 length equals 15 residues. Per germline, CDR1 ENHRY and CDR2 SYGVKD. V lost 2 bases to trimming and J lost 6 bases, with 16 bases between them. CDR3 residues: CAISEASTGSNGYTF. For the CDR3, the DNA is TGTGCCATCAGTGAGGCATCAACAGGGAGCAATGGCTACACCTTC.

CDR3 region: CASSLGFTSANQETQYF. CDR3 DNA sequence: TGTGCCAGCAGCTTAGGCTTCACTAGCGCTAACCAAGAGACCCAGTACTTC. This chain links TRBV7-8 with TRBJ2-5, with 7 positions matching TRBD2. This CDR3 has 17 amino acids. V shed 1 base, J shed 0 bases, and the junction held 8 bases outside the gene matches. CDR1 is SGHVS and CDR2 is FQNEAQ in the germline V gene.

The chain is built from TRBV13 and TRBJ2-5; D unclear. The CDR3 is 13 residues long. From germline, CDR1 is PRHDT and CDR2 FYEKMQ (reference sequence). V was pared by 5 bases and J by 0 bases, with 7 bases between. The CDR3 coding sequence is TGTGCCAGCAGCATCCGGGACCAAGAGACCCAGTACTTC. Translation: CASSIRDQETQYF.

The chain has TRBV6-1 and TRBJ1-6; D is undetermined. Trimming removed 2 bases at V and 8 bases at J, with 4 bases between. The CDR3 contains 12 residues. Germline assignment: CDR1 MNHNS and CDR2 SASEGT. CDR3 in amino acids: CASSEPYSPLHF. In DNA, the CDR3 is TGTGCCAGCAGTGAACCGTATTCACCCCTCCACTTT.

The chain combines TRBV10-3 with TRBJ1-1; the match to TRBD1 covers 7 bases. Losses at the gene ends were 4 bases for V and 4 bases for J; bases not matched to a gene: 3. This CDR3 has 13 amino acids. Germline CDR1 and CDR2: ENHRY and SYGVKD. CDR3 bases: TGTGCCATCAGTGGGACAGGAATCACTGAAGCTTTCTTT. Translation: CAISGTGITEAFF.

The gene calls are TRBV5-1 and TRBJ1-1; perhaps TRBD1 as D (5 bases). With 4 bases removed from V and 4 bases from J, the gap between germline ends came to 17 bases. Germline CDR1 and CDR2: SGHRS and YFSETQ. The CDR3 is made up of 15 amino acids. CDR3 sequence: CASSKTGERGTEAFF. DNA of the CDR3: TGCGCCAGCAGCAAAACGGGGGAACGGGGCACTGAAGCTTTCTTT.

This clone was counted a single time. The chain is built from TRBV4-2 and TRBJ2-7, with 12 bases lining up with TRBD2. This CDR3 is 16 amino acids long. Germline V lookup: CDR1 LGHNA, CDR2 YNFKEQ. V lost 3 bases to trimming and J lost 7 bases; unmatched junction nucleotides: 10. DNA of the CDR3: TGTGCCAGCAGCCAGGCACGGGGACTAGCGGGCTGGGAGCAGTACTTC. Translation: CASSQARGLAGWEQYF.

V is TRBV7-2 and J is TRBJ1-2, with D possibly matching TRBD1 (6 bases). The germline CDR1 and CDR2 sequences are SGHTA and FQGNSA. With 5 bases removed from V and 4 bases from J, the gap between germline ends came to 11 bases. The CDR3 consists of 13 residues. CDR3 amino acids: CASSPQGSYGYTF. DNA for the CDR3: TGTGCCAGCAGCCCACAGGGAAGCTATGGCTACACCTTC.

This chain joins TRBV2 and TRBJ1-5; TRBD1 might be the D (5 bases). This CDR3 is built from 15 residues. V gave up 6 bases and J gave up 7 bases, with 19 bases separating them. CDR1 and CDR2 (germline): SNHLY, FYNNEI. The CDR3: CASRAREAGGQPQHF. The CDR3 DNA is TGTGCCAGCAGGGCCAGGGAGGCGGGGGGGCAGCCCCAGCATTTT.

The V call is TRBV7-9, the J call TRBJ1-5, with D perhaps TRBD1 (5 bases). Germline values: CDR1 SEHNR, CDR2 FQNEAQ (reference sequence). Trimming removed 5 bases at V and 2 bases at J, with 13 bases between. CDR3 length: 15 amino acids. CDR3 protein: CASSPGDGGNQPQHF. CDR3 bases: TGTGCCAGCAGCCCGGGGGATGGGGGCAATCAGCCCCAGCATTTT.